This T cell receptor beta chain was recovered during a study of T-cell memory formation after mild COVID-19. This clonotype was seen a few times. Its matching antigen is unknown. TCRdb reanalysed the 5' RACE reads using MiXCR and keeps one entry per CDR3 protein. The table includes about 190,000 distinct CDR3 sequences, about 16% detected once. Study conclusions and caveats: Contracting clones from day 15 to 85 had balanced CD4/CD8; later expanders favoured CD4+.

With 6 bases removed from V and 6 bases from J, the gap between germline ends came to 9 bases. Germline V gene data show CDR1 as ENHRY and CDR2 as SYGVKD. The CDR3 has 12 amino acids. This chain links TRBV10-3 with TRBJ1-5; D unclear. The sequence was collected from an adult woman who had mild COVID-19 (a few samples of this study predate the infection). Cell type and time point are not known. The sample consisted of PBMCs or a T cell subset sorted from them (not recorded which). CDR3 sequence (DNA): TGTGCCATCAGGAGTGAAGGTCAGCCCCAGCATTTT. It specifies CAIRSEGQPQHF.